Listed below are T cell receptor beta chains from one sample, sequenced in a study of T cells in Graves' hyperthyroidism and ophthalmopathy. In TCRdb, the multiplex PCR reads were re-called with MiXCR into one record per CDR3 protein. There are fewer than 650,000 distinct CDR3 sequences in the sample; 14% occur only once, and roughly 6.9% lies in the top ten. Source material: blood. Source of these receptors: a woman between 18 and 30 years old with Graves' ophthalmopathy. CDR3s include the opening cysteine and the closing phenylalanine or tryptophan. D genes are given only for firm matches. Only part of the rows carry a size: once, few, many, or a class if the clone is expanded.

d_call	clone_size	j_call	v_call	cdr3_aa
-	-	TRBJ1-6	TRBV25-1	CASSEIELREPPLHF
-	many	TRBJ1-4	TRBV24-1	CATSDPYQGEKLFF
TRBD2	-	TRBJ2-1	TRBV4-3	CASSQPSGLAFYNEQFF
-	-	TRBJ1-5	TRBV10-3	CATRGGDQPQHF
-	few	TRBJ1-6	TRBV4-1	CASSQDRSERRSPLHF
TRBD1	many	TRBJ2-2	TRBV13	CASSHGTGARRLFF
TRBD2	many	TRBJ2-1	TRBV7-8	CASSNRGLAEQENEQFF
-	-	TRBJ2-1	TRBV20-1	CSARRSGTSTYRQFF
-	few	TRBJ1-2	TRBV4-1	CASSLGTSRLYGYTF
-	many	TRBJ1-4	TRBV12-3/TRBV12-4	CASSSRSLGQIQEKLFF
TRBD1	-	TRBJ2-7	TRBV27	CASSISRDSLYEQYF
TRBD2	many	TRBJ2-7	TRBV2	CASMEREDYEQYF
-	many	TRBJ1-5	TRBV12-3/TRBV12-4	CASTGRDGYQPQHF
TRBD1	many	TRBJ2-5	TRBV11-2	CASSTPRGQETQYF
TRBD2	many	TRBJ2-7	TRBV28	CASRATLAGVYEQYF
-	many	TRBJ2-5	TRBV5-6	CASSVTEQETQYF
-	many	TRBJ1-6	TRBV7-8	CASSVRQTDSPLHF
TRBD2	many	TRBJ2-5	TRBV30	CAWSKGLAGGSQETQYF
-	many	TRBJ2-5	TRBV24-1	CATSVGETQYF
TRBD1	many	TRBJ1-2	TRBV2	CASSERTGFGYTF
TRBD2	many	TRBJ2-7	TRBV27	CASSLGGLPNTYEQYF
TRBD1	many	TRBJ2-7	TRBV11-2	CASSFVVGSGTGALGEQYF
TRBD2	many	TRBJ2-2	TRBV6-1	CASSSGKSGELFF
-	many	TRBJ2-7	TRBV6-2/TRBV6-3	CASTLMWPSSYEQYF
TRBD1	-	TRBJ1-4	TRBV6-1	CASSPQGDVGKLSF
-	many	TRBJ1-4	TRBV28	CASSLPLRGGEKLFF
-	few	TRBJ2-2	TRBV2	CASSVEEYTGELFF
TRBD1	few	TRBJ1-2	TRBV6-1	CASSNALLDRGSGYTF
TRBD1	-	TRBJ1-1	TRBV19	CASSTPTGTEAFF
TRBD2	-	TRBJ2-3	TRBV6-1	CASGERGSTDTQYF
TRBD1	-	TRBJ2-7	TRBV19	CASKGEGAGRYEQYF
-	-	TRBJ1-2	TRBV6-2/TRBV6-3	CASSLVGTTPNYGHTF
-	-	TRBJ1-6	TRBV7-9	CASSSTTTYNSPLHF
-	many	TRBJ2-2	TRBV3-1	CASSPWLGGHDTGELFF
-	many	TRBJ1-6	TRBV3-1	CASSQVGGTFNSPLHF
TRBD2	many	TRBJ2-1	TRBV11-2	CASSFYSGSSYNEQFF
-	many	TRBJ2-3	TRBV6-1	CASSLRRTNTDTQYF
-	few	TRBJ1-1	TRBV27	CASSLGTMGNTEAFF
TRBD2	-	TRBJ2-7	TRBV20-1	CSARRTSGTYEQYF
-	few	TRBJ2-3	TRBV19	CASSGSSATDTQYF
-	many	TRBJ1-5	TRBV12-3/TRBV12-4	CASTFIQGNQPQHF
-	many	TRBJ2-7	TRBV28	CASTTGPYEQYF
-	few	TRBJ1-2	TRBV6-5	CASSYTPGSNYGYTF
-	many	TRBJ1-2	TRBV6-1	CASSMGQGTYGYTF
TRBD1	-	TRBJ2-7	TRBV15	CATSRNTGGGEQYF
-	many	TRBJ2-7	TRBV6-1	CASSLSEGSYEQYF
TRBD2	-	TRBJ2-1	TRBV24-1	CATSDNAGGPYNEQFF
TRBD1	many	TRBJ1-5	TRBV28	CASRPGQGAYSNQPQHF
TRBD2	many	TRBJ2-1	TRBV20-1	CSARGVSGRAPGGEQFF
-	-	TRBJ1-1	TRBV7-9	CASSATGASATEAFF
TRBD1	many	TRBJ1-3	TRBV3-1	CASSSRDRGNTIYF
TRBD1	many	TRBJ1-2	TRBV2	CASSALRGQADGYTF
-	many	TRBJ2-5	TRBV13	CASSKYSGETQYF
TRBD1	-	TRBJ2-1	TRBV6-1	CASSTGQGPYNEQFF
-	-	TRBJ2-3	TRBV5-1	CASSFSADTQYF
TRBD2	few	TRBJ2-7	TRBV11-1	CASSLDLSGSPREQYF
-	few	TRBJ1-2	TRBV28	CASSSSLQGSYGYTF
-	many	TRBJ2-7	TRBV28	CASPLESSYEQYF
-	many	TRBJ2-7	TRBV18	CASSAGLTGEQYF
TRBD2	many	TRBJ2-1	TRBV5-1	CASSLVPAPSGLAGVHEQFF